This section outlines one TCR beta chain sequence together with its context. This sample is part of a study of blood T cell repertoires in COVID-19. In the original analysis: Amplification with reference gene primers provided the estimates of nucleated cell counts. Clones were sequenced by immunoSEQ multiplex PCR, and TCRdb holds only the in-frame ones, with some missing. D and trimming come from the DNA, and the V and J calls and clone size come from that table. The table lists roughly 200,000 clones, about 88% of them singletons. CDR3 length: 16 amino acids. Participant reports of clinical history set cohort assignment.

This receptor was identified in a woman aged 25 to 45 who had been exposed to COVID-19. The sequencing sample was made of PBMCs or T cells enriched from blood (not recorded which). The rearrangement links TRBV21-1 to TRBJ1-6; TRBD1 is taken as the D call from the table, unchecked against the DNA. TRBV21-1 is labeled a pseudogene. In nucleotides, the CDR3 is TGTGCCAGCAGCAAAGCGGGACAGGGTGTAAGTTCACCCCTCCACTTT. Its protein product is CASSKAGQGVSSPLHF.